One sample yielded the 27 T cell receptor beta chains listed below, sequenced in a study of blood T cell repertoires in COVID-19. Profiled with immunoSEQ multiplex PCR; TCRdb holds only in-frame clones, not every one. Seen here are under 80,000 clones, roughly 86% observed once, and the top ten hold 9% to 15%. Sequencing was carried out using peripheral blood. The receptors originated from a human donor in a cohort sampled during active COVID-19.

J is TRBJ1-6 and V is TRBV2; D gene unclear. Germline values: CDR1 SNHLY, CDR2 FYNNEI. CDR3 size: 13 residues. The V end lost 7 bases, the J end lost 10 bases, and 14 bases lay between the germline ends. As DNA, the CDR3 is TGTGCCAGCAAGACGGATCGACAATCACCCCTCCACTTT. It translates to CASKTDRQSPLHF.

V gene TRBV2 combines with J gene TRBJ1-2, with D possibly matching TRBD1 (5 bases). Germline V gene lookup returns CDR1 SNHLY and CDR2 FYNNEI. The germline V and J ends were trimmed by 2 bases and 2 bases, with 9 bases remaining between them. This CDR3 has 14 residues. CDR3 sequence reads: CASSETGENYGYTF. The CDR3 region has the DNA TGTGCCAGCAGTGAAACAGGTGAAAACTATGGCTACACCTTC.

V usage is TRBV3-1 (or the pseudogene TRBV3-2) and J usage is TRBJ1-4; D is possibly TRBD1 (6 bases). Trimming took 0 bases from V and 4 from J, leaving 15 bases between them. The CDR3 totals 17 residues. CDR1 and CDR2 from the germline V gene are LGHDT and YNNKEL (reference sequence). Here the CDR3 DNA reads TGTGCCAGCAGCCAAGAGGCGAGGGGGGGGGTTAATGAAAAACTGTTTTTT. Its translation is CASSQEARGGVNEKLFF.

This chain connects TRBV4-3 to TRBJ2-7, with TRBD2 matching 8 bases. V lost 0 bases to trimming and J lost 2 bases; unmatched junction nucleotides: 3. The germline V gene encodes CDR1 LGHNA and CDR2 YSLEER. The CDR3 totals 15 residues. The CDR3 reads CASSQDTGGPYEQYF. CDR3 nucleotides: TGCGCCAGCAGCCAAGATACGGGGGGGCCCTACGAGCAGTACTTC.

The chain carries TRBV18 and TRBJ1-5; D call uncertain. CDR1 and CDR2 from the germline V gene are KGHSH and LQKENI. V was pared by 4 bases and J by 0 bases, with 10 bases between. The CDR3 is 15 residues long. CDR3 nucleotide sequence: TGTGCCAGCTCACTGTTCGGGAATAGCAATCAGCCCCAGCATTTT. Its protein product is CASSLFGNSNQPQHF.

The J gene is TRBJ1-5, the V gene TRBV28; 11 bases map to TRBD1. Trimming took 6 bases from V and 6 from J; bases not matched to a gene: 7. The CDR3 loop spans 15 amino acids. CDR1 and CDR2 (germline): MDHEN, SYDVKM. This CDR3 reads CASSHGQGAVQPQHF. CDR3 nucleotide sequence: TGTGCCAGCAGCCACGGACAGGGGGCAGTTCAGCCCCAGCATTTT.

V usage is TRBV5-1 and J usage is TRBJ2-5; unclear D gene. In germline, CDR1 is SGHRS, CDR2 YFSETQ. The length of the CDR3 is 13 residues. The ends were cut back, 1 base at V and 5 bases at J, with 9 bases in the middle. In nucleotides, the CDR3 is TGCGCCAGCAGCTTGTACGCTGAGGAGACCCAGTACTTC. It codes for CASSLYAEETQYF.

This rearrangement joins TRBV7-9 to TRBJ1-1; no definite D call. Per germline, CDR1 SEHNR and CDR2 FQNEAQ (reference sequence). V was pared by 5 bases and J by 2 bases, with 18 bases between. CDR3 length equals 16 residues. Written as DNA, the CDR3 is TGTGCCAGCAGCCCCCGTTCCGCCTTGAGTAACACTGAAGCTTTCTTT. This codes for CASSPRSALSNTEAFF.

The chain carries TRBV9 and TRBJ2-6; tentatively, D is TRBD2 (5 bases). This CDR3 comprises 17 residues. CDR1 and CDR2 from the germline V gene are SGDLS and YYNGEE. V lost 4 bases and J lost 0, with 14 bases in between. The CDR3 bases are TGTGCCAGCAGCCCTCCGCGCGGGTCCTCTGGGGCCAACGTCCTGACTTTC. Protein product: CASSPPRGSSGANVLTF. The variable domain in full, with the rest retrieved from reference TRBV9 and TRBJ2-6, is DSGVTQTPKHLITATGQRVTLRCSPRSGDLSVYWYQQSLDQGLQFLIQYYNGEERAKGNILERFSAQQFPDLHSELNLSSLELGDSALYFCASSPPRGSSGANVLTFGAGSRLTVL.

The chain uses TRBV7-2 and TRBJ2-7, with no clear D. The CDR3 is made up of 14 amino acids. The V and J ends lost 2 bases and 3 bases respectively, with 11 bases between them. CDR1 SGHTA and CDR2 FQGNSA come from the germline V gene. The CDR3 coding sequence is TGTGCCAGCAGCTTAATCGAGCGACGCTACGAGCAGTACTTC. It is translated as CASSLIERRYEQYF.

The chain joins TRBV11-2 to TRBJ1-4; D is uncertain. Germline V CDR1 and CDR2: SGHAT, FQNNGV. The CDR3 contains 13 residues. V was trimmed by 5 bases and J by 11 bases, leaving 15 bases between them. CDR3 sequence reads: CASSPATAGKLFF. CDR3 DNA: TGTGCCAGCAGCCCAGCGACCGCCGGGAAACTGTTTTTT.

The chain couples TRBV7-6 to TRBJ1-6, with 10 bases aligning to TRBD1. Germline V gene data show CDR1 as SGHVS and CDR2 as FNYEAQ. V trimming: 2 bases; J trimming: 7 bases; junction bases outside the gene matches: 2. This CDR3 is 15 amino acids long. This chain's CDR3 is CASSLSTGGNSPLHF. The CDR3 region has the DNA TGTGCCAGCAGCTTATCGACAGGGGGCAATTCACCCCTCCACTTT. Based on the CDR3 plus reference TRBV7-6 and TRBJ1-6, the full variable domain is GAGVSQSPRYKVTKRGQDVALRCDPISGHVSLYWYRQALGQGPEFLTYFNYEAQQDKSGLPNDRFSAERPEGSISTLTIQRTEQRDSAMYRCASSLSTGGNSPLHFGNGTRLTVT.

The chain has TRBV9 and TRBJ2-5; possible D gene TRBD2, 6 bases. The CDR3 has 15 residues. Trimming left V 0 bases short and J 4 bases short, with 13 bases between. The germline gives CDR1 SGDLS, CDR2 YYNGEE. The CDR3: CASSVAPGVGETQYF. CDR3 DNA sequence: TGTGCCAGCAGCGTAGCTCCGGGGGTTGGAGAGACCCAGTACTTC.

The rearrangement uses TRBV9 and TRBJ2-7, with D possibly being TRBD2 (5 bases). Germline V lookup: CDR1 SGDLS, CDR2 YYNGEE. CDR3 length: 14 residues. The germline V and J ends were trimmed by 4 bases and 1 base, with 12 bases remaining between them. CDR3 sequence reads: CASSPRDWSYEQYF. CDR3 sequence (DNA): TGTGCCAGCAGCCCACGGGATTGGTCCTACGAGCAGTACTTC.

This sequence joins TRBV19 and TRBJ2-5; tentatively, D is TRBD1 (7 bases). Germline values: CDR1 LNHDA, CDR2 SQIVND (reference sequence). The CDR3 consists of 16 residues. V was pared by 1 base and J by 3 bases, with 15 bases between. The CDR3 nucleotides read TGTGCCAGTAGTATAGGTTCCGGCAGGGGGGAAGAGACCCAGTACTTC. Its protein product is CASSIGSGRGEETQYF.

The rearrangement uses TRBV7-9 and TRBJ1-2, with TRBD1 matching over 11 bases. The length of the CDR3 is 15 residues. Germline CDR1 and CDR2: SEHNR and FQNEAQ (reference sequence). The junction had 8 bases not matched to a gene; V was cut back by 3 bases and J by 8 bases. As DNA, the CDR3 is TGTGCCAGCAGCTTCACAGGACAGGGGGCGCAGGGCTACACCTTC. It codes for CASSFTGQGAQGYTF.

Comments on this clone: In the same sample, other DNA sequences code for this CDR3. The CDR3 DNA is TGTGCCAGCAGCTTAAGTCGGGAGACCCAGTACTTC. It translates to CASSLSRETQYF. This chain links TRBV7-8 with TRBJ2-5; D is undetermined. V gave up 2 bases and J gave up 5 bases, with 6 bases separating them. Germline V gene sequence: CDR1 SGHVS, CDR2 FQNEAQ. The CDR3 consists of 12 residues.

This rearrangement joins TRBV12-1 to TRBJ2-7; TRBD1 is the table's D call and was not checked against the DNA. TRBV12-1 is designated a pseudogene. This CDR3 region has 13 residues. Written as DNA, the CDR3 is TGTGCCAGCAGTCGGACCGACAGGGACGAGCAGTACTTC. Protein: CASSRTDRDEQYF.

The genes are TRBV5-1 and TRBJ1-2; D remains unclear. Germline assignment: CDR1 SGHRS and CDR2 YFSETQ. The CDR3 is made up of 14 amino acids. V shed 4 bases and J shed 0 bases, with 10 bases lying between them. The CDR3 spells CASSEATTNYGYTF. DNA of the CDR3: TGCGCCAGCAGCGAAGCGACTACTAACTATGGCTACACCTTC.

The chain carries TRBV29-1 and TRBJ2-4; 7 bases match TRBD2. The ends lost 6 bases at V and 1 base at J; junction bases unmatched: 9. In germline, CDR1 is SQVTM, CDR2 ANQGSEA. CDR3 length: 15 residues. Written as DNA, the CDR3 is TGCAGCGTGGCGACTAGCTTTCTGGCCAAAAACATTCAGTACTTC. Its protein is CSVATSFLAKNIQYF.

V gene TRBV2 combines with J gene TRBJ1-2, with no clear D. Germline-derived CDR1 and CDR2 are SNHLY and FYNNEI. Trimming removed 9 bases from V and 7 bases from J, with 15 bases in between. This CDR3 has 12 residues. The CDR3 coding sequence is TGTGCCAGTGGGGAGGGCCCGGGTGGCTACACCTTC. Its translation: CASGEGPGGYTF. The full variable domain, its missing parts supplied by reference TRBV2 and TRBJ1-2, is EPEVTQTPSHQVTQMGQEVILRCVPISNHLYFYWYRQILGQKVEFLVSFYNNEISEKSEIFDDQFSVERPDGSNFTLKIRSTKLEDSAMYFCASGEGPGGYTFGSGTRLTVV.

There are a few counts of this clone. The rearrangement joins TRBV4-1 to TRBJ2-5; 9 bases line up with TRBD2. This CDR3 contains 17 residues. CDR1 MGHRA and CDR2 YSYEKL come from the germline V gene. Losses at the gene ends were 6 bases for V and 1 base for J; bases not matched to a gene: 12. The DNA of the CDR3 is TGCGCCAGCAGTCCAAGTCATAATAGCGGGGGCCAAGAGACCCAGTACTTC. As protein: CASSPSHNSGGQETQYF.

The V gene is TRBV6-2 or TRBV6-3, the J gene TRBJ2-4; tentatively, D is TRBD1 (6 bases). The V gene lost 6 bases and the J gene lost 7 bases, with 13 bases spanning the gap. The germline V gene encodes CDR1 MNHEY and CDR2 SVGEGT. This CDR3 spans 13 amino acids. The CDR3 reads CASRPTTGNIQYF. CDR3 DNA sequence: TGTGCCAGCAGGCCTACTACAGGGAACATTCAGTACTTC.

The chain carries TRBV19 and TRBJ1-4; D may be TRBD1 (6 bases). Germline CDR1 and CDR2: LNHDA and SQIVND (reference sequence). Trimming took off 5 bases at V and 10 bases at J, with 17 bases between the two ends. There are 14 residues in the CDR3. The CDR3 region has the DNA TGTGCCAGTAGTCCGGACAGCCCCAAGGGAAAACTGTTTTTT. As protein: CASSPDSPKGKLFF.

The chain carries TRBV12-5 and TRBJ1-3; D unresolved. The CDR3 sequence is 16 residues long. Between the trimmed V and J ends, which lost 0 bases and 5 bases, there was a span of 14 bases. CDR1 and CDR2 from the germline V gene are LGHNT and FRNRAP. CDR3 bases: TGTGCTAGTGGTTTGGTAGGGCGGGCAGGACGAAACACCATATATTTT. This translates into CASGLVGRAGRNTIYF.

The rearrangement joins TRBV2 to TRBJ2-5, with 14 bases lining up with TRBD2. Germline V gene data show CDR1 as SNHLY and CDR2 as FYNNEI. The V gene end was trimmed by 6 bases and the J gene end by 4 bases; junction bases not matched to a gene: 10. The CDR3 spans 17 residues. CDR3 coding DNA: TGTGCCAGCAGCACGATGACTAGCGGGGGGGCCGGAGAGACCCAGTACTTC. It is translated as CASSTMTSGGAGETQYF.

The chain has TRBV18 and TRBJ2-1, with 10 nucleotides matching TRBD1. This CDR3 has 17 amino acids. The germline CDR1 and CDR2 sequences are KGHSH and LQKENI. With V trimmed by 0 bases and J by 9 bases, 11 bases remained unmatched. The CDR3 DNA reads as TGTGCCAGCTCACCACCGCTCGGGACAGGGGAGCGGGGTGAGCAGTTCTTC. Translating gives CASSPPLGTGERGEQFF.